Listed below are T cell receptor beta chains from one sample, sequenced in a study of control samples from healthy donors and cancer patients. The data were produced by immunoSEQ multiplex PCR, yet TCRdb's version contains in-frame clones alone and is incomplete. The sample includes 120,000 or so clones, roughly 91% of them seen just once. The sequenced sample consisted of blood. These receptors were taken from a man aged 35 to 55 in good health. Each CDR3 is given with its conserved first and last residue. Fields, in order: D gene, clone size, V gene, J gene, CDR3 protein, CDR3 DNA. A D gene is named only where the DNA matches it firmly. Not all rows give a size; the values are once, few, many and, for expanded clones, a class.

d_gene: .
abundance: .
v_gene: TRBV11-3
j_gene: TRBJ2-7
CDR3aa: CASSGLKAGAPYEQYF
CDR3nt: TGTGCCAGCAGCGGACTAAAGGCGGGGGCCCCCTACGAGCAGTACTTC

d_gene: TRBD2
abundance: few
v_gene: TRBV4-1
j_gene: TRBJ2-1
CDR3aa: CASSRGTSGGSGVNEQFF
CDR3nt: TGCGCCAGCAGCCGCGGGACTAGCGGGGGGAGTGGGGTCAATGAGCAGTTCTTC

d_gene: .
abundance: .
v_gene: TRBV15
j_gene: TRBJ2-1
CDR3aa: CATSREPRASYNEQFF
CDR3nt: TGTGCCACCAGCAGAGAGCCCCGGGCCTCCTACAATGAGCAGTTCTTC

d_gene: TRBD2
abundance: once
v_gene: TRBV30
j_gene: TRBJ2-7
CDR3aa: CAWKRGGAAYEQYF
CDR3nt: TGTGCCTGGAAGCGGGGAGGGGCGGCATACGAGCAGTACTTC

d_gene: TRBD2
abundance: .
v_gene: TRBV19
j_gene: TRBJ2-5
CDR3aa: CASSLGLAGPQGTQYF
CDR3nt: TGTGCCAGTAGTCTGGGACTAGCGGGACCACAAGGGACCCAGTACTTC

d_gene: .
abundance: .
v_gene: TRBV6-1
j_gene: TRBJ2-1
CDR3aa: CASSEWWGGHNEQFF
CDR3nt: TGTGCCAGCAGTGAATGGTGGGGGGGCCACAATGAGCAGTTCTTC

d_gene: TRBD1
abundance: .
v_gene: TRBV7-8
j_gene: TRBJ1-5
CDR3aa: CASSYDRATQHF
CDR3nt: TGTGCCAGCAGCTACGACAGGGCGACCCAGCATTTT

d_gene: TRBD1
abundance: .
v_gene: TRBV19
j_gene: TRBJ1-5
CDR3aa: CASSGRQGYQPQHF
CDR3nt: TGTGCCAGTAGTGGACGACAGGGGTATCAGCCCCAGCATTTT

d_gene: .
abundance: .
v_gene: TRBV14
j_gene: TRBJ1-3
CDR3aa: CASSQNQRSGNTIYF
CDR3nt: TGTGCCAGCAGCCAAAATCAACGCTCTGGAAACACCATATATTTT

d_gene: .
abundance: .
v_gene: TRBV2
j_gene: TRBJ1-3
CDR3aa: CASNRDSSSGNTIYF
CDR3nt: TGTGCCAGCAACCGGGACTCTAGCTCTGGAAACACCATATATTTT

d_gene: .
abundance: .
v_gene: TRBV5-8
j_gene: TRBJ1-2
CDR3aa: CASSQRGPLIPNYGYTF
CDR3nt: TGTGCCAGCAGCCAGAGGGGCCCCTTGATACCTAACTATGGCTACACCTTC

d_gene: TRBD1
abundance: .
v_gene: TRBV7-7
j_gene: TRBJ1-4
CDR3aa: CASSPGGANEKLFF
CDR3nt: TGTGCCAGCAGCCCAGGGGGGGCCAATGAAAAACTGTTTTTT

d_gene: .
abundance: .
v_gene: TRBV15
j_gene: TRBJ1-6
CDR3aa: CATSRDPGVLNSPLHF
CDR3nt: TGTGCCACCAGCAGAGACCCAGGGGTGTTGAATTCACCCCTCCACTTT

d_gene: TRBD2
abundance: .
v_gene: TRBV15
j_gene: TRBJ2-3
CDR3aa: CATRSGSGGTDTQYF
CDR3nt: TGTGCCACCAGGTCTGGTAGCGGGGGGACAGATACGCAGTATTTT

d_gene: .
abundance: .
v_gene: TRBV30
j_gene: TRBJ1-2
CDR3aa: CAWRLTYGYTF
CDR3nt: TGTGCCTGGAGACTAACCTATGGCTACACCTTC

d_gene: TRBD1
abundance: .
v_gene: TRBV11-3
j_gene: TRBJ2-7
CDR3aa: CASRQGSYEQYF
CDR3nt: TGTGCCAGCCGACAGGGCTCCTACGAGCAGTACTTC

d_gene: .
abundance: .
v_gene: TRBV18
j_gene: TRBJ1-4
CDR3aa: CASGYGQNNEKLFF
CDR3nt: TGTGCCAGCGGCTATGGACAGAATAATGAAAAACTGTTTTTT

d_gene: .
abundance: .
v_gene: TRBV10-1
j_gene: TRBJ1-3
CDR3aa: CASSADLSSGNTIYF
CDR3nt: TGCGCCAGCAGTGCTGACCTAAGCTCTGGAAACACCATATATTTT

d_gene: TRBD1
abundance: once
v_gene: TRBV11-2
j_gene: TRBJ1-1
CDR3aa: CASSPGTGHTEAFF
CDR3nt: TGTGCCAGCAGCCCCGGGACAGGTCACACTGAAGCTTTCTTT

d_gene: .
abundance: .
v_gene: TRBV10-1
j_gene: TRBJ2-2
CDR3aa: CASSSTVAGELFF
CDR3nt: TGCGCCAGCAGTTCGACAGTGGCCGGGGAGCTGTTTTTT

d_gene: .
abundance: .
v_gene: TRBV25-1
j_gene: TRBJ1-1
CDR3aa: CASSEYGGAWEAFF
CDR3nt: TGTGCCAGCAGTGAATATGGGGGGGCATGGGAAGCTTTCTTT

d_gene: .
abundance: .
v_gene: TRBV9
j_gene: TRBJ2-2
CDR3aa: CASSRTRANTGELFF
CDR3nt: TGTGCCAGCAGTCGGACGCGCGCGAACACCGGGGAGCTGTTTTTT

d_gene: .
abundance: once
v_gene: TRBV9
j_gene: TRBJ2-3
CDR3aa: CASSVGSRGGPDTQYF
CDR3nt: TGTGCCAGCAGCGTAGGGTCGAGAGGGGGACCAGATACGCAGTATTTT

d_gene: .
abundance: .
v_gene: TRBV25-1
j_gene: TRBJ1-1
CDR3aa: CASSESVFKAFF
CDR3nt: TGTGCCAGCAGTGAATCAGTATTTAAAGCTTTCTTT

d_gene: TRBD1
abundance: .
v_gene: TRBV4-2
j_gene: TRBJ1-5
CDR3aa: CASSPGPGTESVQPQHF
CDR3nt: TGTGCCAGCAGCCCCGGACCGGGGACAGAGAGTGTTCAGCCCCAGCATTTT

d_gene: .
abundance: .
v_gene: TRBV7-9
j_gene: TRBJ1-1
CDR3aa: CASSPTTNTEAFF
CDR3nt: TGTGCCAGCAGCCCGACAACGAACACTGAAGCTTTCTTT

d_gene: TRBD1
abundance: .
v_gene: TRBV25-1
j_gene: TRBJ2-5
CDR3aa: CASSTRDRGPRYQETQYF
CDR3nt: TGTGCCAGCAGTACCCGGGACAGGGGGCCAAGGTACCAAGAGACCCAGTACTTC

d_gene: TRBD2
abundance: .
v_gene: TRBV9
j_gene: TRBJ2-1
CDR3aa: CASSVLAESPNEQFF
CDR3nt: TGTGCCAGCAGCGTCCTAGCGGAGTCCCCCAATGAGCAGTTCTTC

d_gene: TRBD2
abundance: .
v_gene: TRBV5-1
j_gene: TRBJ2-1
CDR3aa: CASSYYSGGAESEQFF
CDR3nt: TGCGCCAGCAGCTACTATAGCGGGGGGGCGGAGAGTGAGCAGTTCTTC

d_gene: TRBD1
abundance: .
v_gene: TRBV6-6
j_gene: TRBJ1-2
CDR3aa: CASSTGQGGYGYTF
CDR3nt: TGTGCCAGCAGTACCGGACAGGGCGGCTATGGCTACACCTTC

d_gene: .
abundance: .
v_gene: TRBV7-8
j_gene: TRBJ2-7
CDR3aa: CASSSQTYEQYF
CDR3nt: TGTGCCAGCAGCTCCCAAACTTACGAGCAGTACTTC

d_gene: .
abundance: .
v_gene: TRBV3-1/TRBV3-2
j_gene: TRBJ2-6
CDR3aa: CASSQGLAPKLTF
CDR3nt: TGTGCCAGCAGCCAGGGACTCGCCCCTAAGCTGACTTTC

d_gene: .
abundance: .
v_gene: TRBV30
j_gene: TRBJ1-5
CDR3aa: CAWNKGGNQPQHF
CDR3nt: TGTGCCTGGAACAAGGGAGGCAATCAGCCCCAGCATTTT

d_gene: .
abundance: .
v_gene: TRBV7-8
j_gene: TRBJ1-6
CDR3aa: CASSIRTLPLHF
CDR3nt: TGTGCCAGCAGCATTAGAACTCTACCCCTCCACTTT

d_gene: TRBD2
abundance: .
v_gene: TRBV29-1
j_gene: TRBJ2-7
CDR3aa: CSVERGYEQYF
CDR3nt: TGCAGCGTGGAGCGGGGCTACGAGCAGTACTTC

d_gene: .
abundance: .
v_gene: TRBV14
j_gene: TRBJ1-1
CDR3aa: CASSLTAGVSTEAFF
CDR3nt: TGTGCCAGCAGCCTGACAGCGGGAGTGAGCACTGAAGCTTTCTTT

d_gene: .
abundance: .
v_gene: TRBV21-1
j_gene: TRBJ1-5
CDR3aa: CASSNGEICSNQPQHF
CDR3nt: TGTGCCAGCAGCAACGGGGAGATCTGTAGCAATCAGCCCCAGCATTTT

d_gene: .
abundance: .
v_gene: TRBV18
j_gene: TRBJ1-4
CDR3aa: CASSRGRDEKLFF
CDR3nt: TGTGCCAGCTCACGAGGCCGGGATGAAAAACTGTTTTTT

d_gene: TRBD1
abundance: .
v_gene: TRBV5-4
j_gene: TRBJ1-1
CDR3aa: CASSLRQGGTEAFF
CDR3nt: TGTGCCAGCAGCCTTAGACAGGGAGGCACTGAAGCTTTCTTT

d_gene: .
abundance: .
v_gene: TRBV11-3
j_gene: TRBJ2-5
CDR3aa: CASSPRGARETQYF
CDR3nt: TGTGCCAGCAGCCCCCGGGGGGCCCGGGAGACCCAGTACTTC

d_gene: .
abundance: .
v_gene: TRBV6-5
j_gene: TRBJ1-2
CDR3aa: CASSYDRNYGYTF
CDR3nt: TGTGCCAGCAGTTATGACAGGAACTATGGCTACACCTTC

d_gene: .
abundance: .
v_gene: TRBV6-5
j_gene: TRBJ1-3
CDR3aa: CASSYSRHFSGNTIYF
CDR3nt: TGTGCCAGCAGTTACTCGAGGCATTTCTCTGGAAACACCATATATTTT

d_gene: TRBD2
abundance: .
v_gene: TRBV5-4
j_gene: TRBJ2-5
CDR3aa: CASSLKRLAGDLETQYF
CDR3nt: TGTGCCAGCAGCTTGAAACGACTAGCGGGAGACTTGGAGACCCAGTACTTC

d_gene: TRBD1
abundance: once
v_gene: TRBV6-5
j_gene: TRBJ2-7
CDR3aa: CACGQGHYEQYF
CDR3nt: TGTGCCTGCGGACAGGGACACTACGAGCAGTACTTC

d_gene: .
abundance: .
v_gene: TRBV7-9
j_gene: TRBJ2-7
CDR3aa: CASSSSQGVYEQYF
CDR3nt: TGTGCCAGCAGCTCCTCACAGGGAGTCTACGAGCAGTACTTC

d_gene: TRBD1
abundance: .
v_gene: TRBV7-2
j_gene: TRBJ1-1
CDR3aa: CASSFAGTGAFF
CDR3nt: TGTGCCAGCAGCTTCGCTGGGACAGGAGCTTTCTTT

d_gene: TRBD2
abundance: .
v_gene: TRBV7-9
j_gene: TRBJ2-5
CDR3aa: CASSLGLAGHQETQYF
CDR3nt: TGTGCCAGCAGCTTAGGGCTAGCGGGCCACCAAGAGACCCAGTACTTC

d_gene: .
abundance: once
v_gene: TRBV24-1
j_gene: TRBJ1-2
CDR3aa: CATSDPVAGGNYGYTF
CDR3nt: TGTGCCACCAGTGATCCCGTAGCTGGGGGGAACTATGGCTACACCTTC

d_gene: TRBD2
abundance: .
v_gene: TRBV24-1
j_gene: TRBJ2-1
CDR3aa: CATSDWAGGPPAIHNEQFF
CDR3nt: TGTGCCACCAGTGATTGGGCGGGGGGCCCCCCCGCGATCCACAATGAGCAGTTCTTC

d_gene: .
abundance: .
v_gene: TRBV7-2
j_gene: TRBJ2-1
CDR3aa: CASTPGPERNEQFF
CDR3nt: TGTGCCAGCACCCCGGGACCCGAGAGAAATGAGCAGTTCTTC

d_gene: .
abundance: .
v_gene: TRBV24-1
j_gene: TRBJ2-1
CDR3aa: CATSDLGRNEQFF
CDR3nt: TGTGCCACCAGTGATTTGGGGAGGAATGAGCAGTTCTTC

d_gene: TRBD2
abundance: .
v_gene: TRBV19
j_gene: TRBJ2-3
CDR3aa: CASSKTSGGATDTQYF
CDR3nt: TGTGCCAGTAGTAAGACTAGCGGGGGGGCGACAGATACGCAGTATTTT